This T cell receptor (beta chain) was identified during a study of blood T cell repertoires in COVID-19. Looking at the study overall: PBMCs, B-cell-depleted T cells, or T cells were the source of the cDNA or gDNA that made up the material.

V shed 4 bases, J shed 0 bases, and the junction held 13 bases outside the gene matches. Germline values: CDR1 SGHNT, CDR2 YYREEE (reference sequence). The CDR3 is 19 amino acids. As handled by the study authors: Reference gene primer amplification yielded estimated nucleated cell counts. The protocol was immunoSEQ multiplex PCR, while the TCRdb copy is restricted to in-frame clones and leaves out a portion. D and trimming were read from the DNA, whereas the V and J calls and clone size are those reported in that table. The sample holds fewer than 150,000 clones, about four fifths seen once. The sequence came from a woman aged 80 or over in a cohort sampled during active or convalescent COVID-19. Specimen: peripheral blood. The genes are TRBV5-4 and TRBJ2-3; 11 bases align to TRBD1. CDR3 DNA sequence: TGTGCCAGCAGCCCCCGGAGGACAGGGGGCAAGACTAGCACAGATACGCAGTATTTT. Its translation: CASSPRRTGGKTSTDTQYF.